A selection of T cell receptor beta chains follows, all from one sample in a study of cytomegalovirus exposure and HLA in healthy donors. Only in-frame clones appear in the TCRdb table, and some are missing; sequencing was by immunoSEQ multiplex PCR. The sample shows roughly 65,000 clones, roughly nine tenths of them seen only once. Sequenced sample: PBMCs. The receptors shown here come from a man aged 18 to 30 in good health and CMV-seronegative. Each CDR3 is given with its conserved first and last residue. A D gene is named only where the DNA matches it firmly. Expanded clones get a size class; other rows say once, few or many, or leave the size out.

CDR3aa: CASSLLTSGSTDTQYF
CDR3nt: TGTGCCAGCAGCTTGTTGACTAGCGGGAGCACAGATACGCAGTATTTT
abundance: -
j_gene: TRBJ2-3
d_gene: TRBD2
v_gene: TRBV11-2

CDR3aa: CASSQMTGLRTEAFF
CDR3nt: TGTGCCAGCAGCCAAATGACAGGGTTGCGGACTGAAGCTTTCTTT
abundance: once
j_gene: TRBJ1-1
d_gene: TRBD1
v_gene: TRBV28

CDR3aa: CAWIRQANNYGYTF
CDR3nt: TGTGCCTGGATCAGACAGGCAAATAACTATGGCTACACCTTC
abundance: -
j_gene: TRBJ1-2
d_gene: -
v_gene: TRBV30

CDR3aa: CASSPATGELFF
CDR3nt: TGTGCCAGTAGTCCCGCTACGGGGGAGCTGTTTTTT
abundance: -
j_gene: TRBJ2-2
d_gene: -
v_gene: TRBV19

CDR3aa: CASGREGRNEQFF
CDR3nt: TGTGCCAGCGGCCGGGAGGGCCGGAATGAGCAGTTCTTC
abundance: -
j_gene: TRBJ2-1
d_gene: TRBD2
v_gene: TRBV28

CDR3aa: CASSSGTSSNLQAVQYF
CDR3nt: TGTGCCAGTAGTTCAGGGACTAGCTCTAACCTTCAGGCTGTGCAGTACTTC
abundance: -
j_gene: TRBJ2-7
d_gene: TRBD2
v_gene: TRBV19

CDR3aa: CSGTSETQYF
CDR3nt: TGCAGTGGGACTAGTGAGACCCAGTACTTC
abundance: once
j_gene: TRBJ2-5
d_gene: TRBD2
v_gene: TRBV20-1

CDR3aa: CASSLVTGGFRETQYF
CDR3nt: TGTGCCAGCAGCTTAGTGACAGGGGGGTTCCGGGAGACCCAGTACTTC
abundance: -
j_gene: TRBJ2-5
d_gene: TRBD1
v_gene: TRBV7-9

CDR3aa: CASSLDGGRTDTQYF
CDR3nt: TGTGCCAGCAGTCTCGACGGCGGGAGGACAGATACGCAGTATTTT
abundance: -
j_gene: TRBJ2-3
d_gene: TRBD2
v_gene: TRBV6-1

CDR3aa: CASSYSPGVNTEAFF
CDR3nt: TGTGCCAGCAGTTACTCGCCAGGGGTGAACACTGAAGCTTTCTTT
abundance: -
j_gene: TRBJ1-1
d_gene: -
v_gene: TRBV6-6

CDR3aa: CAGSGQARGGYTF
CDR3nt: TGTGCCGGCTCGGGACAGGCTAGGGGTGGCTACACCTTC
abundance: few
j_gene: TRBJ1-2
d_gene: TRBD1
v_gene: TRBV30

CDR3aa: CASSYIQNNQPQHF
CDR3nt: TGTGCCAGCAGTTACATACAGAACAATCAGCCCCAGCATTTT
abundance: -
j_gene: TRBJ1-5
d_gene: -
v_gene: TRBV6-5

CDR3aa: CASRLNTGPQETQYF
CDR3nt: TGCGCCAGCAGACTAAATACAGGGCCCCAAGAGACCCAGTACTTC
abundance: once
j_gene: TRBJ2-5
d_gene: -
v_gene: TRBV5-1

CDR3aa: CASSLGLGPYEQYF
CDR3nt: TGTGCCAGCAGCTTGGGACTAGGTCCCTACGAGCAGTACTTC
abundance: once
j_gene: TRBJ2-7
d_gene: -
v_gene: TRBV5-4

CDR3aa: CASRGDIREQYF
CDR3nt: TGTGCCAGCAGGGGGGACATCCGGGAGCAGTACTTC
abundance: -
j_gene: TRBJ2-7
d_gene: -
v_gene: TRBV2

CDR3aa: CASSESGGSGGYEQFF
CDR3nt: TGTGCCAGCAGTGAATCCGGCGGGAGTGGGGGGTATGAGCAGTTCTTC
abundance: -
j_gene: TRBJ2-1
d_gene: TRBD2
v_gene: TRBV25-1

CDR3aa: CASRPGAGGRSNQPQHF
CDR3nt: TGTGCCAGCAGACCAGGGGCAGGGGGCCGTTCGAATCAGCCCCAGCATTTT
abundance: -
j_gene: TRBJ1-5
d_gene: TRBD1
v_gene: TRBV28

CDR3aa: CASSLVSDTGELFF
CDR3nt: TGTGCCAGCAGCTTAGTTTCGGACACCGGGGAGCTGTTTTTT
abundance: few
j_gene: TRBJ2-2
d_gene: -
v_gene: TRBV7-2

CDR3aa: CASSAPDRAYGYTF
CDR3nt: TGTGCCAGCAGCGCCCCGGACAGGGCCTATGGCTACACCTTC
abundance: -
j_gene: TRBJ1-2
d_gene: TRBD1
v_gene: TRBV9

CDR3aa: CASTRTSGVVYNEQFF
CDR3nt: TGCGCCAGCACGAGGACTAGCGGGGTGGTCTACAATGAGCAGTTCTTC
abundance: -
j_gene: TRBJ2-1
d_gene: TRBD2
v_gene: TRBV5-1

CDR3aa: CASSYTGTSGSYEQFF
CDR3nt: TGTGCCAGCAGTTACACCGGGACTAGCGGGAGCTATGAGCAGTTCTTC
abundance: -
j_gene: TRBJ2-1
d_gene: TRBD2
v_gene: TRBV6-5

CDR3aa: CASSISGADTQYF
CDR3nt: TGTGCCAGCTCTATTTCGGGGGCAGATACGCAGTATTTT
abundance: -
j_gene: TRBJ2-3
d_gene: -
v_gene: TRBV6-5

CDR3aa: CASSQSGTVTGELFF
CDR3nt: TGTGCCAGCAGCCAATCCGGGACTGTCACCGGGGAGCTGTTTTTT
abundance: -
j_gene: TRBJ2-2
d_gene: -
v_gene: TRBV7-2

CDR3aa: CASSRFTGGNYEQYF
CDR3nt: TGTGCCAGCAGCCGATTTACAGGAGGGAACTACGAGCAGTACTTC
abundance: -
j_gene: TRBJ2-7
d_gene: -
v_gene: TRBV14

CDR3aa: CASIERANYGYTF
CDR3nt: TGTGCCAGCATAGAGAGAGCTAACTATGGCTACACCTTC
abundance: -
j_gene: TRBJ1-2
d_gene: -
v_gene: TRBV2

CDR3aa: CASTGDWVQQYF
CDR3nt: TGTGCCAGCACCGGGGATTGGGTCCAGCAGTACTTC
abundance: -
j_gene: TRBJ2-7
d_gene: -
v_gene: TRBV11-2

CDR3aa: CASLSGEGLVGDF
CDR3nt: TGTGCCAGTCTCTCCGGGGAGGGATTGGTTGGGGACTTT
abundance: -
j_gene: TRBJ1-1
d_gene: -
v_gene: TRBV5-6

CDR3aa: CASSRRLAGYSYNEQFF
CDR3nt: TGTGCCAGCAGCCGGCGGCTAGCGGGATACTCCTACAATGAGCAGTTCTTC
abundance: -
j_gene: TRBJ2-1
d_gene: TRBD2
v_gene: TRBV11-2

CDR3aa: CASSIGGSGRAGEQFF
CDR3nt: TGTGCCAGTAGTATAGGTGGTAGCGGGAGGGCGGGTGAGCAGTTCTTC
abundance: -
j_gene: TRBJ2-1
d_gene: TRBD2
v_gene: TRBV19

CDR3aa: CASSAGTGSYEQYF
CDR3nt: TGCGCCAGCAGTGCCGGGACAGGGTCCTACGAGCAGTACTTC
abundance: -
j_gene: TRBJ2-7
d_gene: TRBD1
v_gene: TRBV4-3

CDR3aa: CATRGQPNQPQHF
CDR3nt: TGTGCCACCCGGGGACAGCCCAATCAGCCCCAGCATTTT
abundance: -
j_gene: TRBJ1-5
d_gene: TRBD1
v_gene: TRBV19

CDR3aa: CASSRPGRRAYNEQFF
CDR3nt: TGCGCCAGCAGCCGACCCGGGAGACGAGCTTACAATGAGCAGTTCTTC
abundance: -
j_gene: TRBJ2-1
d_gene: -
v_gene: TRBV4-1

CDR3aa: CASSLFQGDTYNEQFF
CDR3nt: TGTGCCAGCAGTTTATTTCAAGGGGACACCTACAATGAGCAGTTCTTC
abundance: -
j_gene: TRBJ2-1
d_gene: -
v_gene: TRBV27

CDR3aa: CASTPSGSGANVLTF
CDR3nt: TGTGCCAGCACCCCTAGTGGTTCTGGGGCCAACGTCCTGACTTTC
abundance: -
j_gene: TRBJ2-6
d_gene: -
v_gene: TRBV28

CDR3aa: CASSWTTGGNTEAFF
CDR3nt: TGTGCCAGCAGCTGGACGACAGGGGGCAACACTGAAGCTTTCTTT
abundance: -
j_gene: TRBJ1-1
d_gene: TRBD1
v_gene: TRBV5-4